The rows below give T cell receptor beta chains drawn from one sample of a study of PD-L1 blockade in urothelial cancer. The method was immunoSEQ multiplex PCR; TCRdb's version includes in-frame clones alone and lacks a portion of them. Altogether tens of thousands of clones are present, just under 85% being singletons, with the ten largest covering roughly 15%. The material sequenced was PBMCs, taken around atezolizumab (anti-PD-L1) treatment. The receptors shown here come from a man older than 75 with urothelial cancer. Each CDR3 is given with its conserved first and last residue. D genes are given only for firm matches.

D: NA; V: TRBV5-1; CDR3: CASSRQTLDYNEQFF
D: NA; V: TRBV9; CDR3: CASSPRLDTQYF
D: TRBD2; V: TRBV4-1; CDR3: CASSHPTSGSGQETQYF
D: TRBD2; V: TRBV7-2; CDR3: CASSSWTSEKNIQYF
D: NA; V: TRBV7-5; CDR3: CARSRPPNSRDQPQHF
D: NA; V: TRBV19; CDR3: CASSIAAGSTDTQYF
D: NA; V: TRBV5-6; CDR3: CASSSGEIAKNIQYF
D: NA; V: TRBV5-1; CDR3: CASTRTSSNEQFF
D: NA; V: TRBV7-2; CDR3: CASSLGGGARGQPQHF
D: TRBD1; V: TRBV4-2; CDR3: CASSQGDRERKPQHF
D: TRBD1; V: TRBV5-1; CDR3: CASSPGTGTLETQYF
D: NA; V: TRBV25-1; CDR3: CASSAALVPGKLFF
D: NA; V: TRBV7-7; CDR3: CASSLPHRADTDTQYF
D: TRBD1; V: TRBV2; CDR3: CASSLDRGKNIQYF
D: NA; V: TRBV18; CDR3: CASSLQTGLQETQYF
D: TRBD1; V: TRBV6-1; CDR3: CATSRTGVMIEQFF
D: TRBD2; V: TRBV11-1; CDR3: CASSISYGGRAVEQFF
D: TRBD1; V: TRBV7-8; CDR3: CASSGQGNTEAFF
D: TRBD1; V: TRBV18; CDR3: CASSPSGTGGNEQFF
D: TRBD1; V: TRBV19; CDR3: CASGDRGGNEKLFF
D: TRBD1; V: TRBV12-5; CDR3: CASVAPTGEPYEQYF
D: NA; V: TRBV10-2; CDR3: CASSETGRGNQPQHF
D: TRBD1; V: TRBV7-8; CDR3: CASSPQPGTGSAGYTF
D: TRBD1; V: TRBV29-1; CDR3: CSVERGRGGYTF
D: TRBD2; V: TRBV5-1; CDR3: CASSLELAGGDEQFF
D: TRBD1; V: TRBV9; CDR3: CASSAPPTGTWDEQYF
D: TRBD1; V: TRBV28; CDR3: CASTPGQGGGYTF
D: NA; V: TRBV10-2; CDR3: CASSESGAVGSQYF
D: TRBD2; V: TRBV5-6; CDR3: CASSLAASGPLSTDTQYF
D: TRBD2; V: TRBV7-8; CDR3: CASSLGLRTSGRGELFF
D: TRBD2; V: TRBV5-5; CDR3: CASSLFLASGPYNEQFF
D: TRBD1; V: TRBV19; CDR3: CASTPPGTGGGNTIYF
D: NA; V: TRBV6-6; CDR3: CASSYSGHKNTEAFF
D: TRBD1; V: TRBV7-8; CDR3: CASSSKRQGGNYGYTF
D: NA; V: TRBV2; CDR3: CASRGGGANTEAFF
D: TRBD1; V: TRBV27; CDR3: CASSYRGGHYGYTF
D: TRBD2; V: TRBV5-3; CDR3: CARSARLAGVIFGEETQYF
D: TRBD1; V: TRBV11-2; CDR3: CASSFPGGGWYEQYF
D: TRBD2; V: TRBV19; CDR3: CASRTSGGNNEQFF
D: NA; V: TRBV27; CDR3: CASSFGRGYEQYF
D: TRBD2; V: TRBV15; CDR3: CATSREALSGNSNKNIQYF
D: NA; V: TRBV19; CDR3: CASRGGLGRNYGYTF
D: NA; V: TRBV5-8; CDR3: CASSAEGLGAEEQYF
D: TRBD1; V: TRBV5-6; CDR3: CASSFMDRDSNEQFF